The 19 T cell receptor beta chains reported below all come from one sample, sequenced in a study of T cell responses to AZD1222 COVID-19 vaccine. Measured with immunoSEQ multiplex PCR; TCRdb has only the in-frame clones, and not every one. The sample has about 76,000 clones; around three quarters are singletons. The sample was peripheral blood, taken 28 days after the second dose of the MenACWY control vaccine. These TCRs come from an adult who received the MenACWY meningococcal vaccine as a control.

The genes are TRBV7-9 and TRBJ2-3; D unclear. The CDR3 is 15 residues long. CDR1 and CDR2 from the germline V gene are SEHNR and FQNEAQ (reference sequence). The V and J ends lost 0 bases and 0 bases respectively, with 7 bases between them. The CDR3 coding sequence is TGTGCCAGCAGCTTAGCATCCCCGAGCACAGATACGCAGTATTTT. Amino acids: CASSLASPSTDTQYF.

The CDR3: CASSPRSTGANYGYTF. The CDR3, as DNA: TGTGCCAGCAGCCCTAGATCGACAGGGGCGAACTATGGCTACACCTTC. The chain combines TRBV3-1 (or the pseudogene TRBV3-2) with TRBJ1-2; 8 bases are a match to TRBD1. CDR3 length equals 16 residues. The V gene's germline CDR1 is LGHDT and CDR2 YNNKEL (reference sequence). J was trimmed by 2 bases and V by 4 bases; bases with no gene match: 9.

The chain employs TRBV7-8 and TRBJ1-1; no reliable D call. Trimming shortened V by 4 bases and J by 0 bases, and 15 bases separated the two germline ends. Looked up from germline, CDR1 is SGHVS and CDR2 is FQNEAQ. The CDR3 has 16 amino acids. The CDR3 coding sequence is TGTGCCAGCAGCTCTGACCCCGCTAGCATGAACACTGAAGCTTTCTTT. This translates into CASSSDPASMNTEAFF.

The chain carries TRBV10-3 and TRBJ2-7, with D perhaps matching TRBD1 or TRBD2 (6 bases each). Germline V gene sequence: CDR1 ENHRY, CDR2 SYGVKD. V lost 10 bases and J lost 1, with 11 bases in between. This CDR3 region has 12 residues. Written as DNA, the CDR3 is TGTGCCACCCGGGGGCAGTCCTACGAGCAGTACTTC. It translates to CATRGQSYEQYF.

This chain joins TRBV7-3 and TRBJ1-1; D unclear. The CDR3 runs 13 residues. Germline loops: CDR1 SGHTA, CDR2 FQGTGA. Trimming removed 1 base at V and 1 base at J, with 4 bases between. The CDR3 sequence: CASSLMPNTEAFF. The CDR3 nucleotides are TGTGCCAGCAGCTTAATGCCGAACACTGAAGCTTTCTTT.

The chain employs TRBV5-6 and TRBJ1-3; 7 positions agree with TRBD1. The CDR3 is made up of 16 amino acids. The germline gives CDR1 SGHDT, CDR2 YYEEEE. V lost 4 bases and J lost 1; bases outside the gene matches: 8. CDR3 DNA sequence: TGTGCCAGCAGCGTCCAAACAGGGGCTTCTGGAAACACCATATATTTT. This encodes CASSVQTGASGNTIYF.

This rearrangement joins TRBV2 to TRBJ1-4; D remains ambiguous. Looked up from germline, CDR1 is SNHLY and CDR2 is FYNNEI. This CDR3 region has 12 residues. Between the trimmed V and J ends, which lost 8 bases and 5 bases, there was a span of 9 bases. CDR3 loop: CASEAGNEKLFF. The CDR3 nucleotides read TGTGCCAGCGAAGCGGGGAATGAAAAACTGTTTTTT.

The chain couples TRBV2 to TRBJ2-7; 9 nucleotides line up with TRBD2. Trimming at V came to 5 bases and at J to 2 bases, leaving 7 bases not matched to a gene. CDR1 is SNHLY and CDR2 is FYNNEI in the germline V gene. The length of the CDR3 is 15 residues. The CDR3 sequence is CASSPYGGRAYEQYF. The CDR3 DNA follows: TGTGCCAGCAGTCCTTATGGCGGGAGGGCCTACGAGCAGTACTTC.

CDR3 residues: CAIRGDGHQNQPQHF. The CDR3 DNA reads as TGTGCCATCAGGGGAGACGGACACCAGAATCAGCCCCAGCATTTT. The chain recombines TRBV10-3 with TRBJ1-5; a possible D gene is TRBD1 (5 bases). Trimming shortened V by 6 bases and J by 4 bases, and 16 bases separated the two germline ends. Per germline, CDR1 ENHRY and CDR2 SYGVKD. This CDR3 region has 15 residues.

J is TRBJ2-1 and V is TRBV13; D gene ambiguous. V was pared by 3 bases and J by 6 bases, with 3 bases between. The germline V gene encodes CDR1 PRHDT and CDR2 FYEKMQ (reference sequence). The length of the CDR3 is 11 residues. The CDR3 protein is CASSLANEQFF. The CDR3 bases are TGTGCCAGCAGCTTGGCCAATGAGCAGTTCTTC.

CDR3 amino acids: CASSTGTVGEKLFF. CDR3 DNA: TGTGCCAGTAGCACCGGGACAGTTGGTGAAAAACTGTTTTTT. The chain employs TRBV19 and TRBJ1-4; 7 nucleotides agree with TRBD1. V lost 6 bases, J lost 7 bases, and 8 bases stayed unmatched. Germline CDR1 and CDR2: LNHDA and SQIVND (reference sequence). This CDR3 is 14 amino acids long.

The chain is built from TRBV6-5 and TRBJ1-1; 9 bases fit TRBD1. CDR3 length: 15 amino acids. The V segment lost 6 bases and the J segment 4 bases; nucleotides outside the gene matches: 9. The V gene's germline CDR1 is MNHEY and CDR2 SVGAGI. The CDR3 loop reads CASRNAGTGSTEAFF. The DNA of the CDR3 is TGTGCCAGCAGGAACGCCGGGACAGGGTCCACTGAAGCTTTCTTT.

V is TRBV30 and J is TRBJ1-2, with a possible D match to TRBD1 (6 bases). In germline, CDR1 is GTSNPN, CDR2 SVGIG (reference sequence). V shed 4 bases and J shed 7 bases, with 16 bases lying between them. The CDR3 covers 13 residues. The CDR3 region has the DNA TGTGCCTGGAAACGAGAACAGGGACGTGGCTACACCTTC. Translating gives CAWKREQGRGYTF.

The chain employs TRBV12-3 or TRBV12-4 and TRBJ1-2; TRBD1 might be the D (6 bases). Trimming took off 1 base at V and 5 bases at J, with 8 bases between the two ends. The CDR3 has 13 amino acids. The CDR3 sequence is CASSLDRVYGYTF. The CDR3 DNA reads TGTGCCAGCAGTTTAGACAGGGTATATGGCTACACCTTC.

V is TRBV7-2 and J is TRBJ1-2; the match to TRBD1 covers 9 bases. Germline V CDR1 and CDR2: SGHTA, FQGNSA. This CDR3 is built from 15 residues. Unmatched junction bases numbered 12, after V lost 5 bases and J lost 8 bases. The CDR3 coding sequence is TGTGCCAGCAGCCCGAGGGGACAGGGTATGAAGGGCTACACCTTC. Translated: CASSPRGQGMKGYTF.

This chain's CDR3 is CAWKKQHLEQFF. The CDR3 DNA reads as TGTGCCTGGAAGAAACAGCACCTTGAGCAGTTCTTC. The chain has TRBV30 and TRBJ2-1; D gene unclear. This CDR3 contains 12 residues. Trimming removed 4 bases at V and 9 bases at J, with 13 bases between. Germline V CDR1 and CDR2: GTSNPN, SVGIG (reference sequence).

This clone was seen a handful of times. J is TRBJ1-5 and V is TRBV29-1, with TRBD1 as a possible D gene (6 bases). Germline-derived CDR1 and CDR2 are SQVTM and ANQGSEA. The CDR3 loop spans 13 amino acids. V lost 4 bases and J 5 bases, leaving 12 bases between the germline ends. The CDR3 here is CSVAGTPDQPQHF. The CDR3 coding sequence is TGCAGCGTTGCCGGGACACCGGATCAGCCCCAGCATTTT.

This clone was detected only once. The chain uses TRBV7-2 and TRBJ1-3; no clear D gene. The CDR3 runs to 16 residues. Looked up from germline, CDR1 is SGHTA and CDR2 is FQGNSA. Trimming pared 5 bases from V and 0 bases from J, leaving 14 bases between. CDR3 nucleotides: TGTGCCAGCAGCCCCTCGACTGGGGTCTCTGGAAACACCATATATTTT. Amino acids: CASSPSTGVSGNTIYF.

The chain uses TRBV2 and TRBJ2-1; D remains unclear. Per the germline V gene, CDR1 is SNHLY and CDR2 is FYNNEI. CDR3 size: 10 residues. Trimming stripped 5 bases from V and 9 bases from J, with 5 bases between. CDR3 nucleotide sequence: TGTGCCAGCAGTCGGAGTGAGCAGTTCTTC. This encodes CASSRSEQFF.